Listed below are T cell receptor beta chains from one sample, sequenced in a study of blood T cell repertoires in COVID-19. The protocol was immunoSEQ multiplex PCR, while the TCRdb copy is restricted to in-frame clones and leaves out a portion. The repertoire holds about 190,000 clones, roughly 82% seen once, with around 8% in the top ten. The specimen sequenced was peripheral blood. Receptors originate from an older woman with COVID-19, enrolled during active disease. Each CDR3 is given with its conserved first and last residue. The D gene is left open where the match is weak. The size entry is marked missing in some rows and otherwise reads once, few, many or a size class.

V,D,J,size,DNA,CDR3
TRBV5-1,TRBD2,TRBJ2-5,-,TGCGCCAGCAGCTTGGCCGGGGGGGCAGGACAAGAGACCCAGTACTTC,CASSLAGGAGQETQYF
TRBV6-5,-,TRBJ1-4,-,TGTGCCAGCAGTCCACTAGCCAATCGGGAAAAACTGTTTTTT,CASSPLANREKLFF
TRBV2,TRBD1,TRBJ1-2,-,TGTGCCAGCAGGGGGACAGTTTCTAACTATGGCTACACCTTC,CASRGTVSNYGYTF
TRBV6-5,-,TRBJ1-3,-,TGTGCCAGCAGTTTTAGCGGTGGAAACACCATATATTTT,CASSFSGGNTIYF
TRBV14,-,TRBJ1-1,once,TGTGCCAGCAGCCCCGGGACAACAATTGAGAACACTGAAGCTTTCTTT,CASSPGTTIENTEAFF
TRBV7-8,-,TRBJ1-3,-,TGTGCCAGCAGCTTAGTTGATTTAGGGGCGGGAAACACCATATATTTT,CASSLVDLGAGNTIYF
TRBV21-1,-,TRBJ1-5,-,TGTGCCAGCAGCCTGACAGGGGAGGACAGCAATCAGCCCCAGCATTTT,CASSLTGEDSNQPQHF
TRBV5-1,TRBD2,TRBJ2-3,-,TGCGCCAGCAGCTTGGGACTAGCGGGAGTGGATACGCAGTATTTT,CASSLGLAGVDTQYF
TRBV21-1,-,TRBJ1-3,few,TGTGCCAGCAACACCCGCGAGGTTCTACACTCTGGAAACACCATATATTTT,CASNTREVLHSGNTIYF
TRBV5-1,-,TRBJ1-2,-,TGCGCCAGCAGCTTGCCGGCAGACAACTCCTATGGCTACACCTTC,CASSLPADNSYGYTF
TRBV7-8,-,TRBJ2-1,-,TGTGCCAGCAGCTTAATCTCGTCCTACAATGAGCAGTTCTTC,CASSLISSYNEQFF
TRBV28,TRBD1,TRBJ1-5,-,TGTGCCAGCAGCCCAGGGGGCCGGGTTCAGCCCCAGCATTTT,CASSPGGRVQPQHF
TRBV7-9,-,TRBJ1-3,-,TGTGCCAGCTCCACCTACCCCTCTGGAAACACCATATATTTT,CASSTYPSGNTIYF
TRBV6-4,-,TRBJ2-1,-,TGTGCCAGCAGCCAGGGGAAGGAGCAGTTCTTC,CASSQGKEQFF
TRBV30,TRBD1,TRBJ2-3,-,TGTGCCTGGAGTCCAGGACAGGCGTTAAGCACAGATACGCAGTATTTT,CAWSPGQALSTDTQYF
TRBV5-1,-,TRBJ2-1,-,TGCGCCAGCAAGGGATATGGCAGGGGGGCGGACGAGCAGTTCTTC,CASKGYGRGADEQFF
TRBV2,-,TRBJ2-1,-,TGTGCCAGCAGTATAAGGTCAGGGGGGCGGGATTACAATGAGCAGTTCTTC,CASSIRSGGRDYNEQFF
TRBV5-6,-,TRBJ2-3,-,TGTGCCAGCAGCTTGGTAGTACTGAACACAGATACGCAGTATTTT,CASSLVVLNTDTQYF
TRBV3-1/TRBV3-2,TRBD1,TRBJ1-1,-,TGTGCCAGCAGCCTAGGGACCGACAGGGGCACTGAAGCTTTCTTT,CASSLGTDRGTEAFF
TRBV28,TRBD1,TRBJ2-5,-,TGTGCCAGCAGTTGGACAGGGGGTTGGGAGACCCAGTACTTC,CASSWTGGWETQYF
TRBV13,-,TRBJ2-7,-,TGTGCCAGCAGCTTGCAGGGCGGGACGTACACCTACGAGCAGTACTTC,CASSLQGGTYTYEQYF
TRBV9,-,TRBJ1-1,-,TGTGCCAGCAGCGTACAGGGGCTCGTGAACACTGAAGCTTTCTTT,CASSVQGLVNTEAFF
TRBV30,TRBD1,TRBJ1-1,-,TGTGCCTGGAGGGGTCTCCTGACAGGGGGCACTGAAGCTTTCTTT,CAWRGLLTGGTEAFF
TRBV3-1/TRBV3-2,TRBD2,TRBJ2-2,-,TGTGCCAGCAGCCAAGGTAGCGGGGTGAGGACCGGGGAGCTGTTTTTT,CASSQGSGVRTGELFF
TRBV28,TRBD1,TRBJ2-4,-,TGTGCCAGCAGCCAAGGACAGGCCAACATTCAGTACTTC,CASSQGQANIQYF
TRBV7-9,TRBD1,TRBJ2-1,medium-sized,TGTGCCAGCAGCTCGGACAGGGCGGCGGGCAATGAGCAGTTCTTC,CASSSDRAAGNEQFF